This TCR beta chain stems from a study of response to subunit inactivated influenza vaccine (dated by TCRdb to between 2017 and 2018). In terms of the full investigation: The study used deep quantitative T cell receptor repertoire profiling to track responses to a trivalent subunit inactivated influenza vaccine.

Beyond this particular receptor, the publication reports: The authors suggested that each seasonal influenza vaccination may recruit only a limited number of new T cells.

The CDR3 has 16 amino acids, counting the end cysteine and phenylalanine. Only the CDR3 region is kept as DNA, spanning 48 bases read in frame from base 1. CDR1 and CDR2 were assigned from the germline V gene as MGHRA and YSYEKL. Trimming removed 0 bases from V and 0 bases from J, leaving 9 bases between the germline ends. Library preparation was by RT-PCR. The instrument given in TCRdb is Illumina HiSeq 2500. TCRdb redid the processing of the public reads, applying fastp at Q25 and MiXCR, and retained in-frame beta chains. Merged by CDR3 protein, the rows form single entries marked with the most common genes and DNA. This sample gives a few hundred thousand distinct CDR3 sequences in total; around a fifth of them show up just once. Approximately 10% of the sample comes from the top ten. This clonotype has a handful of counts. Its recognized antigen is unknown. Nothing much larger sits one base from this clone, and base qualities are not available.

The receptor's source is a man between 50 and 75 years old who received an inactivated influenza vaccine. Donor details come from another sample of the same person, matched by shared clones. The rearranged chain carries TRBV4-1 and TRBJ1-5; too little of a D gene remains to name it. Source: PBMCs from blood, taken less than 22 months after vaccination. At the DNA level, the sequence is TGCGCCAGCAGCCAAGATCCGGCAGTTAGCAATCAGCCCCAGCATTTT. Its translation is CASSQDPAVSNQPQHF.